This T cell receptor beta chain appears in the sequencing data of a study of T cell repertoires in cytomegalovirus infection. Study outcomes and limitations: The ex vivo response showed dominance by HLA-C-restricted CMV-specific TCR beta clonotypes.

At least ten counts were recorded for this clonotype. Its specificity is not known. TCRdb reprocessed the reads with MiXCR, giving one entry per CDR3 protein. The top ten clones hold about an eighth of a sample with some 940,000 distinct CDR3 sequences, about 33% of them seen once. This sample comprised cultured CD8+ T cells from PBMCs, obtained from culture after CMV antigen stimulation. This TCR derives from a human donor in good health (CMV status not recorded). Some clones in this sample may be carry-over from other donors' samples.

Here the CDR3 reads CASSLRGFTYNEQFF. CDR3 in DNA: TGTGCCAGCAGCTTACGAGGGTTTACCTACAATGAGCAGTTCTTC. The chain joins TRBV7-2 to TRBJ2-1; D may be TRBD2 (5 bases). This CDR3 is built from 15 residues. Trimming pared 2 bases from V and 2 bases from J, leaving 10 bases between. The germline gives CDR1 SGHTA, CDR2 FQGNSA.